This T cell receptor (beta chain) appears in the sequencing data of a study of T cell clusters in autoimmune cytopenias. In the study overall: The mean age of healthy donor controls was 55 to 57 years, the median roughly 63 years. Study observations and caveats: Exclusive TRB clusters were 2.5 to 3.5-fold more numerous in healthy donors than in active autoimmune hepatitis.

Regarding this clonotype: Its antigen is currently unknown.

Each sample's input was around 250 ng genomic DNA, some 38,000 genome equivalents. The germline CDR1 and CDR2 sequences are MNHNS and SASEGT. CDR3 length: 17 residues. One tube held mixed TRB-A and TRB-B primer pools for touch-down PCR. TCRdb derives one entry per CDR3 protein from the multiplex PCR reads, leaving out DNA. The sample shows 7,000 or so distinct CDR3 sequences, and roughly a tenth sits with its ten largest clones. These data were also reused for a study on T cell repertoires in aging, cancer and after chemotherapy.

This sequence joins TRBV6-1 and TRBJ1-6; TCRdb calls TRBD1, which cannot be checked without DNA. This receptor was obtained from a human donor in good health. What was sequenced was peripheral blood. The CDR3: CASSRTGTGVYNSPLHF.